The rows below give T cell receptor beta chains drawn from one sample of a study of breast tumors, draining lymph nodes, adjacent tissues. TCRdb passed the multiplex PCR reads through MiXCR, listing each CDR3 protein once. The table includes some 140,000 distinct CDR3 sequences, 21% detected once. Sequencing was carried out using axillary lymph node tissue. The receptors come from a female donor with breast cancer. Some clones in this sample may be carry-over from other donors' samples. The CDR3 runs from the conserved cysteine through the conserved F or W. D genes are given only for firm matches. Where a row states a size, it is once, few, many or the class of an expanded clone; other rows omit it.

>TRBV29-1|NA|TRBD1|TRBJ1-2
TGCGGCGTCGAGGGGGCGGTGGCGACGGGGGGCTACACCTTC
CGVEGAVATGGYTF
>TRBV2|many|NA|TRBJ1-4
TGTGCCAGCAGTGAGGGCAGGGTTCGGGAAAAACTGTTTTTT
CASSEGRVREKLFF
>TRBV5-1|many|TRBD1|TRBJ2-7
TGCGCCAGCAGCGGGACGGGACAGGGGGCCGACGAGCAGTACTTC
CASSGTGQGADEQYF
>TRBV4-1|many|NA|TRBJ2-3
TGCGCCAGCAGCCAAGACCACCCTACCACAGATACGCAGTATTTT
CASSQDHPTTDTQYF
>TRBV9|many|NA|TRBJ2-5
TGTGCCAGCAGCGTAGGGCAGCCCCAAGAGACCCAGTACTTC
CASSVGQPQETQYF
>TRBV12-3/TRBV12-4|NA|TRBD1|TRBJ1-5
TGTGCCAGCAGAACCGGGACAGGGACGCAGGGCAATCAGCCCCAGCATTTT
CASRTGTGTQGNQPQHF
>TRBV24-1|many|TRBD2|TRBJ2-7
TGTGCCACCAGTGATAGCGGGCGCGGGGGGCAAGAGCAGTACTTC
CATSDSGRGGQEQYF
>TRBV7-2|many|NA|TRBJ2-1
TGTGCCAGCAGCTTAGAGCCGGGGGCGCCTCTCAATGAGCAGTTCTTC
CASSLEPGAPLNEQFF
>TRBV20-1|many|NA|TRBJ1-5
TGCAGTGCTAGAGTCAGGGCAGGGATAAGCAATCAGCCCCAGCATTTT
CSARVRAGISNQPQHF
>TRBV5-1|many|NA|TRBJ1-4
TGCGCCAGCAGCCAAGGGTGGGGGTCAACTAATGAAAAACTGTTTTTT
CASSQGWGSTNEKLFF
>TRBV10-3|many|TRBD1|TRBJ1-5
TGTGCCATCAGTGCCCGGACAGGCAGCCCCCATCAGCCCCAGCATTTT
CAISARTGSPHQPQHF
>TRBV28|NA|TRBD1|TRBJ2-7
TGTGCCAGCAGCTCGACAGGGACAGGGAAATCCCACGAGCAGTACTTC
CASSSTGTGKSHEQYF
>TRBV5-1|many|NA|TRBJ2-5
TGCGCCAGCAGCACCACGATCGAGGGGACCCAGTACTTC
CASSTTIEGTQYF
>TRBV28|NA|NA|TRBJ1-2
TGTCCCAGCAGTGATCAGTTTTCAGGGAACTATGGCTACACCTTC
CPSSDQFSGNYGYTF
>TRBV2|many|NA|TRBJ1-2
TGTGCCAGCACAAACGGGTATGGCTACACCTTC
CASTNGYGYTF
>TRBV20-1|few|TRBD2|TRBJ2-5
TGCAGTGCTCACGCGACTAGCGGGATCAGAGGGACCCAGTACTTC
CSAHATSGIRGTQYF
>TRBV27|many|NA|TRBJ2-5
TGTGCCAGCAGTTTGGGCCTAGGTAGAGACGAGACCCAGTACTTC
CASSLGLGRDETQYF
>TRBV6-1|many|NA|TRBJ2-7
TGTGCCAGCAGTGAAGGCGGGACCCGCTACGAGCAGTACTTC
CASSEGGTRYEQYF
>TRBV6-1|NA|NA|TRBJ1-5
TGTGCCAGCAGTGTCGGACCAGGGGGCAATCAGCCCCAGCATTTT
CASSVGPGGNQPQHF
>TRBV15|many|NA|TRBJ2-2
TGTGCCACCAGCAGAGAATCCCCCTTCTCTAACACCGGGGAGCTGTTTTTT
CATSRESPFSNTGELFF
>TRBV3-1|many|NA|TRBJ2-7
TGTGCCAGCAGCCAGGGTTTTCGTGGGGAGCAGTACTTC
CASSQGFRGEQYF
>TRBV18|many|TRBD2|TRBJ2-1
TGTGCCAGCTCACCAAATAGCGGGAGGCAATTGAATGAGCAGTTCTTC
CASSPNSGRQLNEQFF
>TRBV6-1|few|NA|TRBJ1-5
TGTGCCAGCAGCCCCGGAACGAGGGGGGGCGAACAGCCCCAGCATTTT
CASSPGTRGGEQPQHF
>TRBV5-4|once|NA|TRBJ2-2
TGTGCCAGCAGCTTGGATCGGGCGGACACCGGGGAGCTGTTTTTT
CASSLDRADTGELFF
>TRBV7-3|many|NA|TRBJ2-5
TGTGCCAGCAGCTTAGACGGACTTCAAGAGACCCAGTACTTC
CASSLDGLQETQYF
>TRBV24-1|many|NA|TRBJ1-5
TGTGCCACCAGTGATCTTAATCAGCCCCAGCATTTT
CATSDLNQPQHF
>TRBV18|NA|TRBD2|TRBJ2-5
TGTGCCAGCTCAGCGGGACTAGCGGGAGGAGGAGAGACCCAGTACTTC
CASSAGLAGGGETQYF
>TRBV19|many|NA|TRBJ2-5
TGTGCCAGTAGTATAAGGAGCAACAAAGAGACCCAGTACTTC
CASSIRSNKETQYF
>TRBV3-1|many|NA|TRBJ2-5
TGTGCCAGCAGCCAAGATACCCTAGTCCAAGAGACCCAGTACTTC
CASSQDTLVQETQYF
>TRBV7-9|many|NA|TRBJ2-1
TGTGCCAGCAGGGGGGGCCAGGGAACGAATGAGCAGTTCTTC
CASRGGQGTNEQFF
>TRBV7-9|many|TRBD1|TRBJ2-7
TGTGCCAGCAGCTTAGAAGGGGGCATGCCTTACGAGCAGTACTTC
CASSLEGGMPYEQYF
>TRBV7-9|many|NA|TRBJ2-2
TGTGCCAGCAGCTCGGAGATCGGGGAGCTGTTTTTT
CASSSEIGELFF
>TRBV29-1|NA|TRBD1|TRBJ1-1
TGCAGCGCTGCATGGACAGGGAACACTGAAGCTTTCTTT
CSAAWTGNTEAFF
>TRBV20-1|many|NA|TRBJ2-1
TGCAGTGCTAGGGGCGGGGCGCCAAGCTACAATGAGCAGTTCTTC
CSARGGAPSYNEQFF
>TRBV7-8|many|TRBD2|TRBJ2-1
TGTGCCAGCAGCTTAGGGACTAGCGGGATTTCCTACAATGAGCAGTTCTTC
CASSLGTSGISYNEQFF
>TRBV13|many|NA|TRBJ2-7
TGTGCCAGCAGCTTAGTCGGACAGTCCTACGAGCAGTACTTC
CASSLVGQSYEQYF
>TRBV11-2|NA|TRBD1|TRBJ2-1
TGTGCCAGCAGCTTATATCTGTCCGGCCGGGACAGGACAAATGAGCAGTTCTTC
CASSLYLSGRDRTNEQFF
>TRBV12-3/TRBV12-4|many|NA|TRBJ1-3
TGTGCCAGCAGCTGGGTGGCAGGGAGAGGTGGAAACACCATATATTTT
CASSWVAGRGGNTIYF
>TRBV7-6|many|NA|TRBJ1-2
TGTGCCAGCAGCGGGATTCTAGGGTATTATGGGACTAACTATGGCTACACCTTC
CASSGILGYYGTNYGYTF
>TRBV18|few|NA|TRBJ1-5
TGTGCCAGCTCACCGGACAATGGGAATCAGCCCCGGCATTTT
CASSPDNGNQPRHF
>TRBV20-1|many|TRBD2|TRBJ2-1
TGCAGTGCTAGAGATGGGGGGCTAGCGGGAATTTATAATGAGCAGTTCTTC
CSARDGGLAGIYNEQFF
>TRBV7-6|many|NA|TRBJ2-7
TGTGCCAGCAGCTTAGTGGCACAGGGAGACGAGCAGTACTTC
CASSLVAQGDEQYF
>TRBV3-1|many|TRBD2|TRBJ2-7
TGTGCCAGCAGCTCTCATAGCGGGGGCAGCTCCTACGAGCAGTACTTC
CASSSHSGGSSYEQYF
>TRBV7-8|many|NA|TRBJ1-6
TGTGCCAGCAGCTTAACGACCCCAGGGACGAGTCATTCACCCCTCCACTTT
CASSLTTPGTSHSPLHF
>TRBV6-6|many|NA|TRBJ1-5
TGTGCCAGCAGCCTGACGGAAAATCAGCCCCAGCATTTT
CASSLTENQPQHF
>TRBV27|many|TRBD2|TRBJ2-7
TGTGCCAGCAACCCAGCGGGAAGCTCCTACGAGCAGTACTTC
CASNPAGSSYEQYF
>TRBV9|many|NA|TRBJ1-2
TGTGCCAGCAGCTCTAGCTCCAGGTTCTATGGCTACACCTTC
CASSSSSRFYGYTF
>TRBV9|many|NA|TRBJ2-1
TGTGCCAGCAGGCAGCACCCGGGACTCGGCAATGAGCAGTTCTTC
CASRQHPGLGNEQFF
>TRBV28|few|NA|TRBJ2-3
TGTGCCAGCAGGGGACCTCTCACAGATACGCAGTATTTT
CASRGPLTDTQYF
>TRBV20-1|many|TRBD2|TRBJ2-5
TGCAGTGCTAGTCTCGGACTAGCGGGAGAGAACCAAGAGACCCAGTACTTC
CSASLGLAGENQETQYF
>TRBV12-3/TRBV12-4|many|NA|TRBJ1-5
TGTGCCAGTAACAGGGCGTGGAGCAATCAGCCCCAGCATTTT
CASNRAWSNQPQHF
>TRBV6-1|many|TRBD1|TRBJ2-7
TGTGCCAGCAGAGTTCCGGGACAGGATTTTATCTACTACGAGCAGTACTTC
CASRVPGQDFIYYEQYF
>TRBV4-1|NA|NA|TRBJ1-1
TGCGCCAGCAGCCACGGGACAAGTTTTACTGAAGCTTTCTTT
CASSHGTSFTEAFF
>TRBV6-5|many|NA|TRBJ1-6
TGTGCCAGCAGTTCTGACAGAAACAATTCACCCCTCCACTTT
CASSSDRNNSPLHF